This T cell receptor beta chain was identified during a study of identical twins. A template switching step contributed a universal primer site, while unique molecular identifiers were present in the cDNA. Each CDR3 protein is one row after TCRdb ran MiXCR on the 5' RACE reads. The table includes about 530,000 distinct CDR3 sequences, approximately 14% detected once. With 5 bases clipped from V and 1 base from J, the junction kept 8 bases outside the gene matches. The length of the CDR3 is 17 residues. Germline CDR1 and CDR2: MGHDK and SYGVNS. This sample also appeared in a second study, on yellow fever vaccine responses in identical twins.

Sequenced sample: CD4+ T cells sorted from blood. The rearrangement joins TRBV25-1 to TRBJ2-2; 9 nucleotides match TRBD1. This sequence originates from a woman aged 18-30 years in good health. CDR3 coding DNA: TGTGCCAGCAGTAGCCTGACAGGGGGGGTGAACACCGGGGAGCTGTTTTTT. Translated, it gives CASSSLTGGVNTGELFF.